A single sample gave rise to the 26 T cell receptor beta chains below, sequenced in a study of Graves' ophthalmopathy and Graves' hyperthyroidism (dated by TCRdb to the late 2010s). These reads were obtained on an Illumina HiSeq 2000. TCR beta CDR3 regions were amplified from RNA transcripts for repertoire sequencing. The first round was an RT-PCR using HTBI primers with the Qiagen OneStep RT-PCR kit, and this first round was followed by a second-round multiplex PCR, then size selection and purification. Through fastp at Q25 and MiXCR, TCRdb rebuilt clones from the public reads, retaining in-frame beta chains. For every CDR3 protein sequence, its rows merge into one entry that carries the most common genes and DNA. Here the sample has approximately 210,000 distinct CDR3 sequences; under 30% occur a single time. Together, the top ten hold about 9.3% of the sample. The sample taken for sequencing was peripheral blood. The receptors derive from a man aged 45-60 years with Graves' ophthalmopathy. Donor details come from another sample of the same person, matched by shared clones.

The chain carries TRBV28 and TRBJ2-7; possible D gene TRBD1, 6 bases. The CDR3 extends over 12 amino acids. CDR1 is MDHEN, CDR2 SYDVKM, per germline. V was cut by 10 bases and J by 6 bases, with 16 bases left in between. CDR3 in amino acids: CATLPGAGEQYF. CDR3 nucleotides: TGTGCCACACTCCCAGGGGCAGGCGAGCAGTACTTC.

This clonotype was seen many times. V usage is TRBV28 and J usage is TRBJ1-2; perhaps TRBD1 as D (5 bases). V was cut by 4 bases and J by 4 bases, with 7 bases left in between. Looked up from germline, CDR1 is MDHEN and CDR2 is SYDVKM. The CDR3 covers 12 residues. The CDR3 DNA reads TGTGCCAGCAGTTCAGGGACCTATGGCTACACCTTC. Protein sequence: CASSSGTYGYTF.

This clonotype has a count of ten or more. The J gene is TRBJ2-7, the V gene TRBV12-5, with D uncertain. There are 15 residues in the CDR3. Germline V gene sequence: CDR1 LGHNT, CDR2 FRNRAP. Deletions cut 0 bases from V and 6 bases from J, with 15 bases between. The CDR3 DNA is TGTGCTAGTGGTTTGGTACAACAAGGCCCCTCCGAGCAGTACTTC. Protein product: CASGLVQQGPSEQYF.

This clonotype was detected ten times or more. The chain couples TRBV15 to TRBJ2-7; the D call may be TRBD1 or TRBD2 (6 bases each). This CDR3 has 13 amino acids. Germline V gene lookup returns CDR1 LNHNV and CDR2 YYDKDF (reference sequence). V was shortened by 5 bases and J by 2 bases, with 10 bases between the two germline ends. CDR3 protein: CATSGRGAYEQYF. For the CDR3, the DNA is TGTGCCACCAGCGGAAGGGGGGCCTACGAGCAGTACTTC.

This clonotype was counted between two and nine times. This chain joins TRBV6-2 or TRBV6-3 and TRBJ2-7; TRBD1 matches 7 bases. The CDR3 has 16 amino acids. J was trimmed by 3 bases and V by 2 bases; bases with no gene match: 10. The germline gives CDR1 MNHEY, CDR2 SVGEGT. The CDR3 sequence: CASSYRTGEFNYEQYF. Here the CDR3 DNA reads TGTGCCAGCAGTTACCGCACAGGGGAGTTTAACTACGAGCAGTACTTC.

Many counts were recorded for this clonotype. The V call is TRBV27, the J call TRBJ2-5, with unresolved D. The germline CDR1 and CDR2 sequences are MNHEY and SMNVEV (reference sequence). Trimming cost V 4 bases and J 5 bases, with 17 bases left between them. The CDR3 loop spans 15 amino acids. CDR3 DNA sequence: TGTGCCAGCAGTTCTTACTACCCAGTGCGGGAGACCCAGTACTTC. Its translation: CASSSYYPVRETQYF.

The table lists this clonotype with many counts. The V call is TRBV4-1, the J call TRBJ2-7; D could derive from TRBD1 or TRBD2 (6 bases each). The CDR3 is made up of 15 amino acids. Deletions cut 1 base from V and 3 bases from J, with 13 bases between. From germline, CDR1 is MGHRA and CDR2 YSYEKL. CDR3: CASSQAAGGHYEQYF. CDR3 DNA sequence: TGCGCCAGCAGCCAAGCGGCCGGGGGCCACTACGAGCAGTACTTC.

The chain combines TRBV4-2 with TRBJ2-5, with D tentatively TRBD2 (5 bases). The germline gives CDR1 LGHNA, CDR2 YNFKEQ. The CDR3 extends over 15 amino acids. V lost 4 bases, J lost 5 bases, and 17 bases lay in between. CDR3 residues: CASSPYRTFGETQYF. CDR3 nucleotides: TGTGCCAGCAGCCCCTATAGGACTTTCGGGGAGACCCAGTACTTC.

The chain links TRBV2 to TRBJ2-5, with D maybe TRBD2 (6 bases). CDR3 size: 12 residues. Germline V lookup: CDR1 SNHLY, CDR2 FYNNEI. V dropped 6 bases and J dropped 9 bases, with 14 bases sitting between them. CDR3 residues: CASSQITGAQYF. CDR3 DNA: TGTGCCAGCAGCCAAATAACGGGGGCCCAGTACTTC.

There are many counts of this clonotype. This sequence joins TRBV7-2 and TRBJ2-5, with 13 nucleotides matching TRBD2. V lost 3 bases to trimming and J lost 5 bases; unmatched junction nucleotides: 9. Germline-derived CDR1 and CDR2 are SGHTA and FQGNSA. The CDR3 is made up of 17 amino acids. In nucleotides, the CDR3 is TGTGCCAGCAGCTTTAACGGACTAGCGGGAGAGGGGGAGACCCAGTACTTC. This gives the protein CASSFNGLAGEGETQYF.

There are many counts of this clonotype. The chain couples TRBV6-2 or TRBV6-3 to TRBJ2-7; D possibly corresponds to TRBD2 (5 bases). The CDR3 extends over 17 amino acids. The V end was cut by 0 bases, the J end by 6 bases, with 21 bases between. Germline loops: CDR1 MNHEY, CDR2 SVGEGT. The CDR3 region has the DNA TGTGCCAGCAGTTACTCAGGCCCGGGATTCTCCCTATCCGAGCAGTACTTC. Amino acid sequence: CASSYSGPGFSLSEQYF.

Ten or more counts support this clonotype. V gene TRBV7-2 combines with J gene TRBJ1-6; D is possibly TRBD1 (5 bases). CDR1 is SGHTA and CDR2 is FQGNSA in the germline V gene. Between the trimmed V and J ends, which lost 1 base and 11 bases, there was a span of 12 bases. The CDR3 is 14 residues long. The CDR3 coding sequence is TGTGCCAGCAGCTTAGGGCAGGGCTTGCCACCCCTCCACTTT. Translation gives CASSLGQGLPPLHF.

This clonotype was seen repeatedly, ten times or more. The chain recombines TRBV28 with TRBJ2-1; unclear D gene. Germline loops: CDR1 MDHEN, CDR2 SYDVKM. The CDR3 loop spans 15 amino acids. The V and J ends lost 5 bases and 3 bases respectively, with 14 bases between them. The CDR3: CASSTSTDNYNEQFF. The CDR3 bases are TGTGCCAGCAGTACCTCTACCGACAACTACAATGAGCAGTTCTTC.

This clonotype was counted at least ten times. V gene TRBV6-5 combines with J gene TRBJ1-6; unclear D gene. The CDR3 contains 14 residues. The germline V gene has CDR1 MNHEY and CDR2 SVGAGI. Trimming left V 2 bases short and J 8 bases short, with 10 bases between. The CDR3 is CASSYKGGDSPLHF. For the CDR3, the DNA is TGTGCCAGCAGTTACAAGGGCGGGGATTCACCCCTCCACTTT.

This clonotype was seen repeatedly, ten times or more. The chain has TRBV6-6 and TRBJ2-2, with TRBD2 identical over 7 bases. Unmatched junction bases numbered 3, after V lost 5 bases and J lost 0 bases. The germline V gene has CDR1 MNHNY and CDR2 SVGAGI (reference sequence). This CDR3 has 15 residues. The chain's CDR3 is CASSITSANTGELFF. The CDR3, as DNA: TGTGCCAGCAGTATCACTAGCGCGAACACCGGGGAGCTGTTTTTT.

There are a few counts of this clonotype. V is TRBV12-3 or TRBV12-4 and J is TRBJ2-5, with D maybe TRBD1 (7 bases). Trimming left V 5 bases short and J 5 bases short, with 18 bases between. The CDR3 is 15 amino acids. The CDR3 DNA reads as TGTGCCAGCAGTCCACGACAGGGCGGGATGGAGACCCAGTACTTC. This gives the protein CASSPRQGGMETQYF.

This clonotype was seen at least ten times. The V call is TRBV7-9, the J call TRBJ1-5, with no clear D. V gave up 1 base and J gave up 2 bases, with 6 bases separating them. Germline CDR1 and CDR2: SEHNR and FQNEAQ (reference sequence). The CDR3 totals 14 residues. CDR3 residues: CASSLGPGNQPQHF. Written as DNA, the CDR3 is TGTGCCAGCAGCTTAGGTCCGGGCAATCAGCCCCAGCATTTT. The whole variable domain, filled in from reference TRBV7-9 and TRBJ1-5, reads DTGVSQNPRHKITKRGQNVTFRCDPISEHNRLYWYRQTLGQGPEFLTYFQNEAQLEKSRLLSDRFSAERPKGSFSTLEIQRTEQGDSAMYLCASSLGPGNQPQHFGDGTRLSIL.

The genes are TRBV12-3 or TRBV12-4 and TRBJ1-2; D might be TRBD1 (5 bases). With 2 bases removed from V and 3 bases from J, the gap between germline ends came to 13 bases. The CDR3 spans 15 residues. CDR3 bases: TGTGCCAGCAGTTTATTCGGGGGAGATTACTATGGCTACACCTTC. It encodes CASSLFGGDYYGYTF.

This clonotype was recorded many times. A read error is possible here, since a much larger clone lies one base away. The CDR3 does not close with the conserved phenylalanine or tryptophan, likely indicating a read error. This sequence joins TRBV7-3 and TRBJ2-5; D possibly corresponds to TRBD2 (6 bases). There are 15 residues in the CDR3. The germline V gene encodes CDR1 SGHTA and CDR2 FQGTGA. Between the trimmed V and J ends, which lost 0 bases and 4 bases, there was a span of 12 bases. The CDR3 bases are TGTGCCAGCAGCTTAACGGTCAGACTAGGAGAGACCCAGTACCTC. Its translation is CASSLTVRLGETQYL.

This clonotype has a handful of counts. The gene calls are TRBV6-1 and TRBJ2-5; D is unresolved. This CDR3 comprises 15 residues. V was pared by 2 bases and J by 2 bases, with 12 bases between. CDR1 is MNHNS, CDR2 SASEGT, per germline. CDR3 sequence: CASSEYWQTQETQYF. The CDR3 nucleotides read TGTGCCAGCAGTGAATATTGGCAGACTCAAGAGACCCAGTACTTC.

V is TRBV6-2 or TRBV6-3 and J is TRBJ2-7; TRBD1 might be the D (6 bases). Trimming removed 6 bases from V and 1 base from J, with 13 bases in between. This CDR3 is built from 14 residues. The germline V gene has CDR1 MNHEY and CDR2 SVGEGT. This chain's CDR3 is CASSQQGGSYEQYF. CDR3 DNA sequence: TGTGCCAGCAGCCAACAAGGGGGATCCTACGAGCAGTACTTC.

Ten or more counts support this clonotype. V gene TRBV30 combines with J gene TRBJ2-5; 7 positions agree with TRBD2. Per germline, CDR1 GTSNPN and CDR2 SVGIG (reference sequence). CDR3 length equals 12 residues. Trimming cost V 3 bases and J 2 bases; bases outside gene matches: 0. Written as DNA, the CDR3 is TGTGCCTGGAGCGGGGGGCAAGAGACCCAGTACTTC. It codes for CAWSGGQETQYF.

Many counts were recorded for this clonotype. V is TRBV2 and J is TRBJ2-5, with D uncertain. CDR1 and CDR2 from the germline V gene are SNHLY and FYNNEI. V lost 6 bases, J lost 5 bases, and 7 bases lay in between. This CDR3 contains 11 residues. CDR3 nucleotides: TGTGCCAGCAGGGTCGGGGAGACCCAGTACTTC. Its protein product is CASRVGETQYF.

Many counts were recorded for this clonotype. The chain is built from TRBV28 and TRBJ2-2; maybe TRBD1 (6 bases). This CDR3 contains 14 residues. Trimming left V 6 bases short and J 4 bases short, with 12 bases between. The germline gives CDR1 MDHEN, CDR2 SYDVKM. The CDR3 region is CASRGQGLTGELFF. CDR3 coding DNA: TGTGCCAGCAGAGGTCAGGGGCTCACCGGGGAGCTGTTTTTT.

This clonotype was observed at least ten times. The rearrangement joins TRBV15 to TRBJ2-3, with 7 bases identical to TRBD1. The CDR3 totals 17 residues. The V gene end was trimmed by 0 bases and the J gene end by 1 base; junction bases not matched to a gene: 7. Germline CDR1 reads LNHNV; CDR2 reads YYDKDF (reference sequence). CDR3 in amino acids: CATSRDPPGGGTDTQYF. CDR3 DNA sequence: TGTGCCACCAGCAGAGACCCCCCAGGGGGAGGCACAGATACGCAGTATTTT.

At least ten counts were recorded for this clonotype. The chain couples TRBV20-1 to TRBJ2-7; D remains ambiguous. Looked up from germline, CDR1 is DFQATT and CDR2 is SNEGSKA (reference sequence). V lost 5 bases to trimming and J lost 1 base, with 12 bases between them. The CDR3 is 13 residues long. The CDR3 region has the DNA TGCAGTGCTTCTCAGACTCTGTCCTACGAGCAGTACTTC. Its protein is CSASQTLSYEQYF.